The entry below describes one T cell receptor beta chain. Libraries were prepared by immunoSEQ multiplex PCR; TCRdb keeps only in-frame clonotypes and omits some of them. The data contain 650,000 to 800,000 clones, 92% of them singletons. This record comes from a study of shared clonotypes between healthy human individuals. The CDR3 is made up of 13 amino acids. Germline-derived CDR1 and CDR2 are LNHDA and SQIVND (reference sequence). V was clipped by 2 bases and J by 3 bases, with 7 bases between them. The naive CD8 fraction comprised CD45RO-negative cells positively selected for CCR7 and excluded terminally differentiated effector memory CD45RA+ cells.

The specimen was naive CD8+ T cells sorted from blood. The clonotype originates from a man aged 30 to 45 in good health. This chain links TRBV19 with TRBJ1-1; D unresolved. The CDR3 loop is CASSISRDTEAFF. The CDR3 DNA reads TGTGCCAGTAGTATATCCAGAGACACTGAAGCTTTCTTT.